The rows below give T cell receptor beta chains drawn from one sample of a study of tumor and adjacent non-tumor tissue in lung cancer. In TCRdb, the multiplex PCR reads were re-called with MiXCR into one record per CDR3 protein. The sample consists of under 150,000 distinct CDR3 sequences, around 65% of them appearing once. Sequencing was performed on lung tumor tissue. All receptors come from a man aged 60 to 75 with small cell lung cancer. The CDR3 runs from the conserved cysteine through the conserved F or W. A D gene is named only where the DNA matches it firmly. Rows give clone size only sometimes, using once, few, many, or a class for an expanded clone.

clone size	V gene	CDR3 length	D gene	J gene	CDR3 protein	CDR3 DNA
once	TRBV11-2	13	.	TRBJ2-1	CASSPRQYIEQFF	TGTGCCAGCAGCCCGAGACAGTACATTGAGCAATTCTTC
many	TRBV7-3	12	.	TRBJ2-1	CASSSRDNEQFF	TGTGCCAGCAGCTCTAGGGACAATGAGCAGTTCTTC
medium-sized	TRBV29-1	12	TRBD1	TRBJ2-7	CSVRTGLDEQYF	TGCAGCGTTAGGACAGGGCTCGACGAGCAGTACTTC
.	TRBV18	15	TRBD2	TRBJ2-1	CVSSQTSGIIHEQFF	TGTGTCAGCTCACAGACTAGCGGGATTATCCATGAGCAGTTCTTC
few	TRBV7-3	15	.	TRBJ1-3	CASSPSGGSGNTIYF	TGTGCCAGCAGCCCAAGCGGGGGCTCTGGAAACACCATATATTTT
.	TRBV20-1	14	.	TRBJ1-1	CSAGGVAGSIEAFF	TGCAGTGCTGGAGGGGTTGCAGGGTCCATTGAAGCTTTCTTT
.	TRBV12-3/TRBV12-4	15	TRBD1	TRBJ2-2	CADSISGTDTGELFF	TGTGCCGACAGTATCTCTGGGACAGACACCGGGGAGCTGTTTTTT
many	TRBV6-1	14	.	TRBJ2-2	CASGKTQETGELFF	TGTGCCAGCGGGAAGACACAGGAGACCGGGGAGCTGTTTTTT
few	TRBV29-1	18	TRBD2	TRBJ2-3	CSVEGPREGPLNTDTQYF	TGCAGCGTTGAAGGGCCGCGGGAGGGTCCTCTTAACACAGATACGCAGTATTTT
.	TRBV29-1	13	TRBD1	TRBJ2-1	CSANRGPYNEQFF	TGCAGCGCCAACAGGGGGCCTTACAATGAGCAGTTCTTC
.	TRBV7-8	15	.	TRBJ2-1	CASRRPGGSYNEQFF	TGTGCCAGCAGACGCCCGGGCGGCTCCTACAATGAGCAGTTCTTC